The 8 T cell receptor beta chains given below trace back to one sample, sequenced in a study of early T cells in non-severe SARS-CoV-2 infection. TCRdb passed the 5' RACE reads through MiXCR, listing each CDR3 protein once. The table records about 26,000 distinct CDR3 sequences, 4% to 4.5% of them present only once. The sequencing input was whole blood. Receptors originate from an adult who was a healthcare worker with PCR-confirmed SARS-CoV-2 infection or an uninfected control (not recorded which).

This clonotype was seen at least ten times. This CDR3 reads CASSQDPPHGMPYEQYF. CDR3 nucleotide sequence: TGCGCCAGCAGCCAAGATCCCCCCCACGGGATGCCCTACGAGCAGTACTTC. V and J are TRBV4-3 and TRBJ2-7, with D possibly TRBD2 on 5 matching bases. Germline CDR1 is LGHNA and CDR2 is YSLEER. The CDR3 covers 17 residues. Trimming cost V 0 bases and J 2 bases, with 17 bases left between them.

This clonotype was detected many times. This chain joins TRBV10-3 and TRBJ2-3; D gene ambiguous. This CDR3 is 13 amino acids long. Deletions cut 5 bases from V and 5 bases from J, with 11 bases between. Germline V gives CDR1 ENHRY, CDR2 SYGVKD. The CDR3 reads CAISSRNEDTQYF. The CDR3 DNA reads as TGTGCCATCAGTTCTAGAAACGAAGATACGCAGTATTTT.

This chain uses TRBV24-1 with TRBJ2-1, with D possibly TRBD2 on 6 matching bases. The germline CDR1 and CDR2 sequences are KGHDR and SFDVKD. This CDR3 has 15 residues. Trimming removed 4 bases at V and 7 bases at J, with 16 bases between. The CDR3 loop is CATSEGGHSGNEQFF. The CDR3 DNA sequence: TGTGCCACCAGTGAAGGCGGGCATAGCGGAAATGAGCAGTTCTTC.

This chain links TRBV30 with TRBJ2-2, with 11 positions matching TRBD2. Germline loops: CDR1 GTSNPN, CDR2 SVGIG (reference sequence). Trimming cost V 2 bases and J 8 bases; bases outside gene matches: 19. This CDR3 comprises 19 residues. Here the CDR3 reads CAWSPYDGDLLAGVGELFF. The CDR3 bases are TGTGCCTGGAGTCCCTACGACGGGGATTTACTAGCGGGAGTAGGGGAGCTGTTTTTT.

This clonotype was seen at least ten times. The rearrangement uses TRBV3-1 and TRBJ1-6, with 7 bases fitting TRBD1. Germline V lookup: CDR1 LGHDT, CDR2 YNNKEL (reference sequence). CDR3 length equals 16 residues. V shed 4 bases, J shed 11 bases, and the junction held 14 bases outside the gene matches. The CDR3 nucleotides read TGTGCCAGCAGCCTAACAGGGGCTCGGGGCTCGACACCCCTCCACTTT. Protein product: CASSLTGARGSTPLHF.

V and J are TRBV12-3 or TRBV12-4 and TRBJ2-7; 11 nucleotides agree with TRBD2. This CDR3 has 15 amino acids. J gave up 4 bases and V 6 bases, and 8 bases lay outside the gene matches. Written as DNA, the CDR3 is TGTGCCAGCAGCACCACCCCTAGCGGGAGGTACGAGCAGTACTTC. The encoded protein is CASSTTPSGRYEQYF.

This clonotype came up many times. The chain recombines TRBV6-4 with TRBJ1-3, with D unclear. Germline V gene lookup returns CDR1 MRHNA and CDR2 SNTAGT. This CDR3 is built from 15 residues. V was pared by 6 bases and J by 0 bases, with 12 bases between. The chain's CDR3 is CASRRPSLSGNTIYF. DNA for the CDR3: TGTGCCAGCAGACGACCGAGTCTCTCTGGAAACACCATATATTTT.

This clonotype was recorded many times. The genes are TRBV18 and TRBJ2-3; a weak D match, TRBD1 (6 bases). With 3 bases removed from V and 2 bases from J, the gap between germline ends came to 24 bases. CDR1 KGHSH and CDR2 LQKENI come from the germline V gene. The CDR3 totals 19 residues. Here the CDR3 reads CASSPRPYSDRGPTDTQYF. CDR3 nucleotides: TGTGCCAGCTCACCTCGGCCATACTCGGACAGAGGGCCCACAGATACGCAGTATTTT.